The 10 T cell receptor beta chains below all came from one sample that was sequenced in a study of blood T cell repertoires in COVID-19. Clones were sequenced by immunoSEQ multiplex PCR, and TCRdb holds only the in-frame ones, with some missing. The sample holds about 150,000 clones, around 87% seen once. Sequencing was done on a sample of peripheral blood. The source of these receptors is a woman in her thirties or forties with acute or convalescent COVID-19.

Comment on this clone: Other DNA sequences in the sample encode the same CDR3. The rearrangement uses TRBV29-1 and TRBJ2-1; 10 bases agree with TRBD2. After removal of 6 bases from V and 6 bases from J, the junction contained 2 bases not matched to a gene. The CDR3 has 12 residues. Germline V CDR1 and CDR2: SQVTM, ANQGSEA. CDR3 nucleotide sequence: TGCAGCGTCCGGACTAGCGGCAATGAGCAGTTCTTC. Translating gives CSVRTSGNEQFF.

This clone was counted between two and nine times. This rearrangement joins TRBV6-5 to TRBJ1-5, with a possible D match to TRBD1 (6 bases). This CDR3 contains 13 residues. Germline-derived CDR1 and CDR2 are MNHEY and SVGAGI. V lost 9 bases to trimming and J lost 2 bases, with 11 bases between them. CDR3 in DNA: TGTGCCAGTACCCCAGGGGGCAATCAGCCCCAGCATTTT. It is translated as CASTPGGNQPQHF.

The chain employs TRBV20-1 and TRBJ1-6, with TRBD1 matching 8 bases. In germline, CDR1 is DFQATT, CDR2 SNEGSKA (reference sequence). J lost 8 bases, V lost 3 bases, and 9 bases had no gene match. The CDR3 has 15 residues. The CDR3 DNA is TGCAGTGCTAGTGGCCCGACAGGGGATTATTCACCCCTCCACTTT. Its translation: CSASGPTGDYSPLHF.

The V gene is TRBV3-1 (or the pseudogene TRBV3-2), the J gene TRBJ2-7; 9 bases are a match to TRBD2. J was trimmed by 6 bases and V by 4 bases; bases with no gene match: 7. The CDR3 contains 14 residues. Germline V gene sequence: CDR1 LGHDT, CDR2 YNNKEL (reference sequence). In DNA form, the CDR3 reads TGTGCCAGCAGCCTACCGGGACTAGCTTCCGAGCAGTACTTC. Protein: CASSLPGLASEQYF.

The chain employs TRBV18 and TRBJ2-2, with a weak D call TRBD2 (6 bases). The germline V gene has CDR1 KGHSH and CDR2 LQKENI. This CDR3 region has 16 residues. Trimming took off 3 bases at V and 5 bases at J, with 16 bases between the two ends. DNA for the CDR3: TGTGCCAGCTCACCCCCGTCGGGAGACGGGACCGGGGAGCTGTTTTTT. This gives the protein CASSPPSGDGTGELFF.

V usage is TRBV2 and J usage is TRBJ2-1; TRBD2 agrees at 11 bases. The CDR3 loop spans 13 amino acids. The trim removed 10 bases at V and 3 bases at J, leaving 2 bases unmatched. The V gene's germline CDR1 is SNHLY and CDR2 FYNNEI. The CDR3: CATLAGGYNEQFF. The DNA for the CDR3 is TGTGCCACCCTAGCGGGGGGCTACAATGAGCAGTTCTTC.

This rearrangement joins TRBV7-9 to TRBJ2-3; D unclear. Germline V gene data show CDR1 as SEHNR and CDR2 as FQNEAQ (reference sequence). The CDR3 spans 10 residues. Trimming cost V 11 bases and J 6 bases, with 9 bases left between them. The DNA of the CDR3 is TGTGCCGCCGCACTGGATACGCAGTATTTT. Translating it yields CAAALDTQYF.

CDR3 in amino acids: CASSLGQGVYEQYF. The CDR3 nucleotides are TGTGCCAGCAGTCTCGGACAGGGGGTCTACGAGCAGTACTTC. The chain recombines TRBV28 with TRBJ2-7; TRBD1 agrees at 10 bases. This CDR3 has 14 residues. Germline CDR1 MDHEN, CDR2 SYDVKM. V dropped 5 bases and J dropped 3; count of bases not matched to a gene: 4. Full variable domain (missing parts from reference TRBV28 and TRBJ2-7): DVKVTQSSRYLVKRTGEKVFLECVQDMDHENMFWYRQDPGLGLRLIYFSYDVKMKEKGDIPEGYSVSREKKERFSLILESASTNQTSMYLCASSLGQGVYEQYFGPGTRLTVT.

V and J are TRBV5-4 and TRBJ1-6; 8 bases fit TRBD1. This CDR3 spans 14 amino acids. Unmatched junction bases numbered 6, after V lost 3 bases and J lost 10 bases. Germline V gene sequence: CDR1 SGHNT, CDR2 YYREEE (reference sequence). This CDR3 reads CASSYDRGPSPLHF. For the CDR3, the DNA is TGTGCCAGCAGCTACGACAGGGGACCCTCACCCCTCCACTTT.

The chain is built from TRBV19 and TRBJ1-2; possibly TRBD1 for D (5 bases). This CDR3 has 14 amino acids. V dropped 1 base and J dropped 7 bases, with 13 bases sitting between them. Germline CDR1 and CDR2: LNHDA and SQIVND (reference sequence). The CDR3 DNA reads TGTGCCAGTAGTATAGGGGGGGGTTGGAGTGGCTACACCTTC. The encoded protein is CASSIGGGWSGYTF.